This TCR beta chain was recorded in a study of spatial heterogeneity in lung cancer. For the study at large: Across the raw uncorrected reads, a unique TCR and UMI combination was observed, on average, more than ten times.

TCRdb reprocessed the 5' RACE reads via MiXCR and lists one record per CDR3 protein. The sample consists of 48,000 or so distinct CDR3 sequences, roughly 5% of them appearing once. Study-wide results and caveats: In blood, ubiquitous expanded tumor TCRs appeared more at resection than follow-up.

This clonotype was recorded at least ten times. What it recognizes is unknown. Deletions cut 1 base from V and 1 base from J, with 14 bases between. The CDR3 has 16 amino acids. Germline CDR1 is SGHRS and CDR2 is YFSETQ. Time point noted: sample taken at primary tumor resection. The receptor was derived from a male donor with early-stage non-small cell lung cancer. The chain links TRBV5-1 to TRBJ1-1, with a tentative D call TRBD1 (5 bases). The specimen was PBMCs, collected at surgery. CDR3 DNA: TGCGCCAGCAGCTTGAATCGGGGCGCGGGGAACACTGAAGCTTTCTTT. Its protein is CASSLNRGAGNTEAFF.